Shown below are 8 T cell receptor beta chains from a single sample sequenced in a study of blood T cell repertoires in COVID-19. Clones were sequenced by immunoSEQ multiplex PCR, and TCRdb holds only the in-frame ones, with some missing. The table shows approximately 280,000 clones, with 75% to 90% occurring only once. Input material: PBMCs or T cells enriched from blood (not recorded which). These receptors were obtained from a woman aged 45-60 years who had recovered from COVID-19.

This chain uses TRBV18 with TRBJ1-2; 8 nucleotides agree with TRBD1. The CDR3 consists of 16 residues. The germline V gene encodes CDR1 KGHSH and CDR2 LQKENI. With V trimmed by 3 bases and J by 0 bases, 6 bases remained unmatched. CDR3 sequence (DNA): TGTGCCAGCTCACCCGGCAGGGGGCGTTCTAACTATGGCTACACCTTC. Translation gives CASSPGRGRSNYGYTF.

V is TRBV19 and J is TRBJ2-3, with 10 bases aligning to TRBD1. Per germline, CDR1 LNHDA and CDR2 SQIVND (reference sequence). This CDR3 has 15 amino acids. The junction had 8 bases not matched to a gene; V was cut back by 6 bases and J by 5 bases. The DNA for the CDR3 is TGTGCCAGTAGGCCCGGGACAGGGGCGGAAGATACGCAGTATTTT. The encoded protein is CASRPGTGAEDTQYF. Based on the CDR3 plus reference TRBV19 and TRBJ2-3, the full variable domain is DGGITQSPKYLFRKEGQNVTLSCEQNLNHDAMYWYRQDPGQGLRLIYYSQIVNDFQKGDIAEGYSVSREKKESFPLTVTSAQKNPTAFYLCASRPGTGAEDTQYFGPGTRLTVL.

This sequence joins TRBV10-3 and TRBJ1-1; possibly TRBD1 for D (5 bases). This CDR3 has 13 residues. V lost 6 bases, J lost 4 bases, and 12 bases lay in between. Looked up from germline, CDR1 is ENHRY and CDR2 is SYGVKD. CDR3 in DNA: TGTGCCATCAGCGGACCCAGGGCCACTGAAGCTTTCTTT. Protein product: CAISGPRATEAFF.

The chain links TRBV5-1 to TRBJ1-2, with 10 bases matching TRBD1. The trim removed 2 bases at V and 8 bases at J, leaving 15 bases unmatched. The CDR3 covers 17 residues. CDR1 SGHRS and CDR2 YFSETQ come from the germline V gene. CDR3 DNA: TGCGCCAGCAGCTTCACCGGGACAGGGGATTCATTTGGCGGCTACACCTTC. It yields the protein CASSFTGTGDSFGGYTF. The full variable domain, with the rest looked up from reference TRBV5-1 and TRBJ1-2, is KAGVTQTPRYLIKTRGQQVTLSCSPISGHRSVSWYQQTPGQGLQFLFEYFSETQRNKGNFPGRFSGRQFSNSRSEMNVSTLELGDSALYLCASSFTGTGDSFGGYTFGSGTRLTVV.

Of note for this clone: A junction boundary mismatches the germline segment, possibly from a read error. The chain uses TRBV6-5 and TRBJ1-1, with D uncertain. Germline-derived CDR1 and CDR2 are MNHEY and SVGAGI. The CDR3 extends over 12 amino acids. In DNA, the CDR3 is TGTGCCAGCACTTACGAAGGACTTAGGGCTTTCTTT. Its protein product is CASTYEGLRAFF.

Written as DNA, the CDR3 is TGTGCCATCAGTGAGCCCCTTCTAGCGGGAGGGCCAGGAACAGATACGCAGTATTTT. It specifies CAISEPLLAGGPGTDTQYF. The chain joins TRBV10-3 to TRBJ2-3; 12 nucleotides agree with TRBD2. V lost 2 bases, J lost 3 bases, and 12 bases stayed unmatched. Germline V gives CDR1 ENHRY, CDR2 SYGVKD. The CDR3 spans 19 residues.

V gene TRBV12-3 or TRBV12-4 combines with J gene TRBJ1-3; D may be TRBD1 (6 bases). Deletions cut 8 bases from V and 1 base from J, with 9 bases between. This CDR3 comprises 13 residues. CDR3 region: CASLGASGNTIYF. Here the CDR3 DNA reads TGTGCCAGCTTGGGGGCATCTGGAAACACCATATATTTT.

This clone came up once. The chain links TRBV19 to TRBJ1-5, with D maybe TRBD1 (5 bases). Per the germline V gene, CDR1 is LNHDA and CDR2 is SQIVND (reference sequence). This CDR3 has 14 residues. The germline V and J ends were trimmed by 1 base and 3 bases, with 7 bases remaining between them. CDR3 nucleotides: TGTGCCAGTAGTATAGGGACATACAATCAGCCCCAGCATTTT. It is translated as CASSIGTYNQPQHF.